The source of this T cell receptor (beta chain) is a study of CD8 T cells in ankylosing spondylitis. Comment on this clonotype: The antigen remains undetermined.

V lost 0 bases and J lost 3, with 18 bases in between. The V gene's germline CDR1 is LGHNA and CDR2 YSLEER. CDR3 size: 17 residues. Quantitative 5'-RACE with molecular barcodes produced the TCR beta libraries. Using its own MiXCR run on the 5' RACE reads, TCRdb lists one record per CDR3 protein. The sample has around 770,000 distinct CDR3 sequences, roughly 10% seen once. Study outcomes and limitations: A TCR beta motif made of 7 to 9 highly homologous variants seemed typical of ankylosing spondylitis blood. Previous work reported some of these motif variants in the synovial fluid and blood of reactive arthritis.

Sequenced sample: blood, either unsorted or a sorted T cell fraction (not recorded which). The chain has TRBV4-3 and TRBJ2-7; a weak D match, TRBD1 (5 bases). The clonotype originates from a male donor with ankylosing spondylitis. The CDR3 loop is CASSQERSRVWDYEQYF. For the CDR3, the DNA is TGCGCCAGCAGCCAAGAGAGGAGCAGGGTTTGGGACTACGAGCAGTACTTC.